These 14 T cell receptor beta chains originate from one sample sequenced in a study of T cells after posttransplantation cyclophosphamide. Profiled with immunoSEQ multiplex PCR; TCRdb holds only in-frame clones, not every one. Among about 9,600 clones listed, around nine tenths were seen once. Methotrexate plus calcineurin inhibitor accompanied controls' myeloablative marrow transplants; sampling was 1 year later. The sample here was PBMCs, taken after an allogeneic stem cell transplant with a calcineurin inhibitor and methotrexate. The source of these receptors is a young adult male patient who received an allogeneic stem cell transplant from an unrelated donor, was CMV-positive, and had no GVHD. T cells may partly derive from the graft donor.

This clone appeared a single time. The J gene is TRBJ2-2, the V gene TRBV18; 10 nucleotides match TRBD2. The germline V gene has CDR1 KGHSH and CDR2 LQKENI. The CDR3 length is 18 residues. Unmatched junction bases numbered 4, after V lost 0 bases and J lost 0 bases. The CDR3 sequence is CASSPPLAGVTNTGELFF. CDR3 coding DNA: TGTGCCAGCTCACCACCCCTAGCGGGGGTAACGAACACCGGGGAGCTGTTTTTT.

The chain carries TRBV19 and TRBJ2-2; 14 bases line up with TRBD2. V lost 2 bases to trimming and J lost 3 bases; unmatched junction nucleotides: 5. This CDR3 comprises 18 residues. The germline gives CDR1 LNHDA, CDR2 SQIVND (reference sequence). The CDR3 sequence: CASSIPTSGRVHTGELFF. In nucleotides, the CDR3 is TGTGCCAGTAGTATACCGACTAGCGGGAGGGTACACACCGGGGAGCTGTTTTTT.

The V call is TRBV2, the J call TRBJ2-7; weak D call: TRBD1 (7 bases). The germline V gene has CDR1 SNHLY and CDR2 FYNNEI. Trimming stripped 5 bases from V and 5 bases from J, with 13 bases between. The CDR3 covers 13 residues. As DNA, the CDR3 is TGTGCCAGCAGTTTGACAGGGAGGAACGAGCAGTACTTC. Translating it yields CASSLTGRNEQYF.

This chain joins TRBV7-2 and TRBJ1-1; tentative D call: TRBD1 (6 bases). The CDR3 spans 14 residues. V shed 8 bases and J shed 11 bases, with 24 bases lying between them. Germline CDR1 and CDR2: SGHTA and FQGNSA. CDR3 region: CASERPNEGGDAFF. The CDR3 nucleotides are TGTGCCAGCGAAAGACCTAATGAAGGGGGGGACGCTTTCTTT.

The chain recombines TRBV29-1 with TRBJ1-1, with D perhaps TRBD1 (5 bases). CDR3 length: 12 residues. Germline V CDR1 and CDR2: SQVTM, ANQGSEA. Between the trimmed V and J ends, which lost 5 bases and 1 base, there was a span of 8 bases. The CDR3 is CSVRGQNTEAFF. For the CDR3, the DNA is TGCAGCGTTAGAGGACAGAACACTGAAGCTTTCTTT.

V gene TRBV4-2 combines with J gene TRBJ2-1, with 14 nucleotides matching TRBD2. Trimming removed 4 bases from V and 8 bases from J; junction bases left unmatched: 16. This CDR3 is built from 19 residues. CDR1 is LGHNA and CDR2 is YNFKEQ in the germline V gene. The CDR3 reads CASSPLGQGGTSGSHEQFF. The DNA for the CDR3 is TGTGCCAGCAGCCCCCTGGGACAGGGGGGGACTAGCGGGAGCCATGAGCAGTTCTTC.

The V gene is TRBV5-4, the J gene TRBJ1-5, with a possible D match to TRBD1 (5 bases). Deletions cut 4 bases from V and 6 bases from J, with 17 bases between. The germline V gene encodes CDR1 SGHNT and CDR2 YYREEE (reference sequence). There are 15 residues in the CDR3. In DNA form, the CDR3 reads TGTGCCAGCAGCCCCACCCACAGGTTAGGTCAGCCCCAGCATTTT. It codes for CASSPTHRLGQPQHF.

The CDR3 protein is CASSLAREGFDEQYF. The CDR3 DNA is TGCGCCAGCAGCTTGGCCAGGGAAGGCTTCGACGAGCAGTACTTC. V and J are TRBV5-1 and TRBJ2-7, with D possibly matching TRBD1 (5 bases). Per germline, CDR1 SGHRS and CDR2 YFSETQ. Trimming pared 0 bases from V and 5 bases from J, leaving 15 bases between. This CDR3 spans 15 amino acids.

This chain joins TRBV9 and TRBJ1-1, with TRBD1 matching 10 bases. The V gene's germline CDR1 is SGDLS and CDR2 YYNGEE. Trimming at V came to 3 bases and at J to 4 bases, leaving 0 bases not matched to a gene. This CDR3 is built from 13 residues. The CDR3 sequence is CASSGTGGTEAFF. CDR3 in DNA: TGTGCCAGCAGCGGGACAGGGGGCACTGAAGCTTTCTTT.

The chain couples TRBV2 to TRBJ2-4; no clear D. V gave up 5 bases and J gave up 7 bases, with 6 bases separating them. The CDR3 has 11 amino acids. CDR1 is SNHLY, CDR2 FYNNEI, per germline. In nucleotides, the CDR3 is TGTGCCAGCAGTATTAGTAACATTCAGTACTTC. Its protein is CASSISNIQYF.

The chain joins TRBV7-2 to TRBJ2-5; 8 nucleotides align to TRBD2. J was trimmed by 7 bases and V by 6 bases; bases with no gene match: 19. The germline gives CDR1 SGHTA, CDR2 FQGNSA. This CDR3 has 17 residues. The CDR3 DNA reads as TGTGCCAGCAGTCGGGAGGGGTCAGGGGTTGGGAGTGGGACCCAGTACTTC. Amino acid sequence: CASSREGSGVGSGTQYF.

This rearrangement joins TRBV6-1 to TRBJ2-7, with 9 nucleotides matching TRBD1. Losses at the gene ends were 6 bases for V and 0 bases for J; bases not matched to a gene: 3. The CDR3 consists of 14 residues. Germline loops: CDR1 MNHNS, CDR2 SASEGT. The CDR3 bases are TGTGCCAGCAGGAGACAGGGGGGCTCCTACGAGCAGTACTTC. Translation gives CASRRQGGSYEQYF.

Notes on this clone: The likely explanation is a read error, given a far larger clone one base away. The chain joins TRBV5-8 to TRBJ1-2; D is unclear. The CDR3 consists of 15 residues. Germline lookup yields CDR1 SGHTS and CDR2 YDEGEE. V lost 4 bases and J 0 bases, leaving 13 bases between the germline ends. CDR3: CASSQEQAANYGYTF. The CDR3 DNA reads TGTGCCAGCAGCCAAGAGCAGGCAGCTAACTATGGCTACACCTTC.

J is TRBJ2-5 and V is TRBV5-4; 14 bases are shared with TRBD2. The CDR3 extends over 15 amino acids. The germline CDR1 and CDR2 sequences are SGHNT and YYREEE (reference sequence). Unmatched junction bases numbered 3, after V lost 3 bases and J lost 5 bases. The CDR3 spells CASSWGLAGVETQYF. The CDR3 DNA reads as TGTGCCAGCAGCTGGGGACTAGCGGGAGTTGAGACCCAGTACTTC.